The rows below give T cell receptor beta chains drawn from one sample of a study of Graves' ophthalmopathy and Graves' hyperthyroidism. TCRdb passed the multiplex PCR reads through MiXCR, listing each CDR3 protein once. The profile shows around 660,000 distinct CDR3 sequences, about 41% of them singletons. Sequencing input: peripheral blood. These receptors all stem from an adult man with Graves' ophthalmopathy. The CDR3 runs from the conserved cysteine through the conserved F or W. D genes are given only for firm matches. Clone size is shown for a subset of rows, as once, few, many or a class of expanded clone.

>NA|TRBJ2-5|TRBV12-5|few
CASGYSNEETQYF
TGTGCTAGTGGTTATTCTAACGAAGAGACCCAGTACTTC
>NA|TRBJ1-2|TRBV4-3|NA
CASSQAPYDGALGYTF
TGCGCCAGCAGCCAAGCCCCCTATGACGGGGCGCTTGGCTACACCTTC
>TRBD1|TRBJ1-1|TRBV11-2|once
CASASDRVDTEAFF
TGTGCCAGCGCCTCGGACAGGGTTGACACTGAAGCTTTCTTT
>TRBD1|TRBJ1-2|TRBV12-3/TRBV12-4|many
CASSFDRAYGYTF
TGTGCCAGCAGTTTTGACAGGGCCTATGGCTACACCTTC
>NA|TRBJ2-7|TRBV12-3/TRBV12-4|few
CASSFSPSVRYEQYF
TGTGCCAGCAGTTTTTCTCCGTCGGTCCGCTACGAGCAGTACTTC
>NA|TRBJ1-1|TRBV3-1|few
CASSQTQGFRTEAFF
TGTGCCAGCAGCCAAACCCAGGGATTCAGAACTGAAGCTTTCTTT
>NA|TRBJ2-2|TRBV25-1|NA
CASAPQGDTAGELFF
TGTGCCAGTGCCCCCCAGGGAGACACGGCAGGGGAGCTGTTTTTT
>TRBD1|TRBJ1-4|TRBV12-3/TRBV12-4|NA
CASSPGGAREKLFF
TGTGCCAGCAGCCCAGGGGGGGCCCGTGAAAAACTGTTTTTT
>NA|TRBJ2-7|TRBV25-1|NA
CACSARRQEAEQYF
NA
>TRBD1|TRBJ2-5|TRBV29-1|once
CSTSDRARETQYF
TGCAGCACCAGCGACAGGGCTCGTGAGACCCAGTACTTC
>NA|TRBJ2-7|TRBV6-2/TRBV6-3|NA
CASDEGFSYEQYF
TGTGCCAGTGACGAGGGATTCTCCTACGAGCAGTACTTC
>TRBD1|TRBJ1-1|TRBV2|NA
CASSISTGEGTEAFF
TGTGCCAGCAGTATCTCGACAGGGGAGGGTACTGAAGCTTTCTTT
>NA|TRBJ1-4|TRBV11-2|NA
CARDGGSNEKLFF
TGTGCTAGGGATGGAGGGTCTAATGAAAAACTGTTTTTT
>TRBD2|TRBJ2-7|TRBV7-9|many
CASSSSAGHSYEQYF
TGTGCCAGCAGCTCATCAGCGGGGCACTCCTACGAGCAGTACTTC
>TRBD2|TRBJ2-7|TRBV19|NA
CASSITSGSFGLEQYF
TGTGCCAGTAGTATTACTAGCGGGAGTTTTGGGCTCGAGCAGTACTTC
>TRBD1|TRBJ1-1|TRBV29-1|many
CSGFLTGAATEAFF
TGCAGCGGCTTTTTAACAGGGGCGGCCACTGAAGCTTTCTTT
>TRBD2|TRBJ2-3|TRBV7-9|NA
CASSTRLAGSTDTQYF
TGTGCCAGCAGCACCCGACTAGCGGGGAGCACAGATACGCAGTATTTT
>NA|TRBJ2-7|TRBV2|NA
CASSVGLGVSSYEQYF
TGTGCCAGCAGCGTCGGACTCGGTGTGAGCTCCTACGAGCAGTACTTC
>NA|TRBJ1-1|TRBV29-1|NA
CSVRAGTSNTEAFF
TGCAGCGTTCGTGCAGGGACATCGAACACTGAAGCTTTCTTT
>NA|TRBJ2-5|TRBV20-1|once
CSARDSRGAETQYF
TGCAGTGCTAGAGATAGTCGGGGGGCGGAGACCCAGTACTTC
>TRBD1|TRBJ1-6|TRBV7-9|once
CASSTGTGPDNSPLHF
TGTGCCAGCAGCACGGGGACAGGGCCTGATAATTCACCCCTCCACTTT
>NA|TRBJ2-5|TRBV7-9|many
CASSLAAVKETQYF
TGTGCCAGCAGCTTAGCGGCCGTGAAAGAGACCCAGTACTTC
>NA|TRBJ2-7|TRBV7-6|once
CASSQLDTYSYEQYF
TGTGCCAGCAGCCAACTGGACACATACTCCTACGAGCAGTACTTC
>TRBD1|TRBJ1-1|TRBV7-9|many
CASSPRQGERNTEAFF
TGTGCCAGCAGCCCTCGCCAGGGGGAAAGGAACACTGAAGCTTTCTTT
>TRBD1|TRBJ1-4|TRBV7-2|NA
CASSLAGRGRTNEKLFF
TGTGCCAGCAGCTTGGCCGGCAGGGGGAGAACTAATGAAAAACTGTTTTTT
>NA|TRBJ1-1|TRBV29-1|many
CSVHGRGLRMNTEAFF
TGCAGCGTCCACGGACGAGGACTAAGAATGAACACTGAAGCTTTCTTT
>NA|TRBJ2-5|TRBV7-9|NA
CASSPGGAFGETQYF
TGTGCCAGCAGCCCAGGGGGGGCGTTCGGTGAGACCCAGTACTTC
>NA|TRBJ1-2|TRBV2|few
CASRPYRDAGRAYGYTF
TGTGCCAGCAGGCCTTACAGGGACGCTGGACGCGCCTATGGCTACACCTTC
>NA|TRBJ2-7|TRBV7-8|many
CASSQEGGTPYEQYF
TGTGCCAGCAGCCAAGAAGGGGGGACTCCCTACGAGCAGTACTTC
>NA|TRBJ1-1|TRBV29-1|once
CSVEEGGTGAFF
TGCAGCGTCGAAGAGGGTGGGACTGGAGCTTTCTTT
>NA|TRBJ1-2|TRBV20-1|many
CSAGVRDGNYGYTF
TGCAGTGCTGGCGTGAGGGACGGGAACTATGGCTACACCTTC
>TRBD2|TRBJ2-5|TRBV20-1|NA
CSAFPLGLAAGETQYF
TGCAGTGCTTTTCCCCTCGGACTAGCGGCCGGAGAGACCCAGTACTTC
>NA|TRBJ2-2|TRBV6-1|NA
CASRRLPGTGELFF
TGTGCCAGCAGACGGCTTCCCGGCACCGGGGAGCTGTTTTTT
>TRBD1|TRBJ2-6|TRBV7-2|many
CASSWGQPYSGANVLTF
TGTGCCAGCAGCTGGGGACAGCCCTACTCTGGGGCCAACGTCCTGACTTTC
>TRBD1|TRBJ1-5|TRBV7-2|many
CASSLAGQSNQPQHF
TGTGCCAGCAGCTTAGCGGGACAGAGTAATCAGCCCCAGCATTTT
>TRBD1|TRBJ1-2|TRBV5-1|many
CASSIQGEGYTF
TGCGCCAGCAGCATACAGGGGGAGGGCTACACCTTC
>NA|TRBJ1-4|TRBV27|many
CATRATNEKLFF
TGTGCCACCAGGGCAACTAATGAAAAACTGTTTTTT
>NA|TRBJ2-5|TRBV4-1|few
CASSQAPTGRVQSTQYF
TGCGCCAGCAGCCAGGCCCCGACAGGCCGGGTCCAGTCGACCCAGTACTTC
>TRBD1|TRBJ1-3|TRBV5-1|NA
CASSLEGAPGNTIYF
TGCGCCAGCAGCTTGGAGGGGGCGCCTGGAAACACCATATATTTT
>TRBD1|TRBJ2-5|TRBV15|many
CATSRDKGSGGFRETQYF
TGTGCCACCAGCAGAGATAAGGGTTCAGGGGGCTTTAGAGAGACCCAGTACTTC
>TRBD1|TRBJ1-2|TRBV7-8|once
CASTQGQITAHFRSIGYTF
TGTGCCAGCACCCAGGGACAGATCACCGCTCATTTTCGATCGATTGGCTACACCTTC
>TRBD1|TRBJ2-7|TRBV24-1|many
CASSPAGQGTEQYF
TGTGCCAGCAGTCCGGCGGGACAGGGGACAGAGCAGTACTTC
>TRBD2|TRBJ2-5|TRBV7-2|many
CASSPPLAGGAETQYF
TGTGCCAGCAGTCCCCCTTTAGCGGGAGGAGCAGAGACCCAGTACTTC
>NA|TRBJ2-7|TRBV7-9|many
CASSQVKVGRGSEQYF
TGTGCCAGCAGCCAAGTGAAGGTTGGCAGGGGCTCCGAGCAGTACTTC
>NA|TRBJ2-7|TRBV7-3|NA
CASSPSLGALNYEQYF
TGTGCCAGCTCACCATCTTTAGGGGCGCTTAACTACGAGCAGTACTTC
>NA|TRBJ1-3|TRBV25-1|NA
CASSKSQGNGNTIYF
TGTGCCAGCAGTAAGTCACAGGGAAATGGCAACACCATATATTTT
>NA|TRBJ2-7|TRBV24-1|many
CATSDATRGGYEQYF
TGTGCCACCAGTGACGCAACTAGGGGAGGTTACGAGCAGTACTTC
>TRBD2|TRBJ2-7|TRBV19|few
CASSLSGTSGFYEQYF
TGTGCCAGTAGTCTCTCAGGGACTAGCGGCTTCTACGAGCAGTACTTC
>NA|TRBJ2-7|TRBV7-9|many
CASSLGRGAYEQYF
TGTGCCAGCAGCTTGGGCAGGGGGGCCTACGAGCAGTACTTC
>TRBD2|TRBJ2-7|TRBV20-1|NA
CSARGLAGDFEQYF
TGCAGTGCTAGAGGACTAGCGGGAGATTTCGAGCAGTACTTC
>NA|TRBJ2-2|TRBV19|many
CASRSGLTGELFF
TGTGCCAGTAGAAGCGGGCTCACCGGGGAGCTGTTTTTT